Presented here are 25 T cell receptor beta chains from one specimen sequenced in a study of blood T cells in healthy people across ages. A second PCR, run for roughly 7 to 12 cycles, used a sample-barcoded 5' primer plus a J-beta primer mix. TCRdb reprocessed the 5' RACE reads with MiXCR, giving one entry per CDR3 protein. The top ten clones hold approximately 3.6% of a sample with hundreds of thousands of distinct CDR3 sequences, about 27% of them seen once. These data were also filed under a second study, of T cells of mothers and their children.

Sequenced material: blood. These TCRs come from a boy younger than 10 in good health.

The table lists this clonotype with a few counts. This chain connects TRBV29-1 to TRBJ2-7; 8 nucleotides line up with TRBD2. The ends lost 4 bases at V and 4 bases at J; junction bases unmatched: 6. This CDR3 is built from 13 residues. Per germline, CDR1 SQVTM and CDR2 ANQGSEA. CDR3 in amino acids: CSVAGLGEYEQYF. The CDR3, as DNA: TGCAGCGTTGCGGGACTAGGGGAGTACGAGCAGTACTTC.

The rearrangement joins TRBV6-5 to TRBJ2-5; weak D call: TRBD2 (7 bases). The DNA end is a closer match to TRBJ2-1, so the J assignment may be wrong. Germline CDR1 is MNHEY and CDR2 is SVGAGI. This CDR3 contains 15 residues. The CDR3 DNA sequence: TGTGCCAGCAGCCCCCTGGGGGGGGGCCCGAATGAGCAGTTCTTC. Residues: CASSPLGGGPNEQFF.

Only a few counts were recorded for this clonotype. This chain links TRBV5-1 with TRBJ1-1; TRBD1 matches 7 bases. This CDR3 has 13 amino acids. Trimming removed 5 bases from V and 4 bases from J; junction bases left unmatched: 5. CDR1 and CDR2 from the germline V gene are SGHRS and YFSETQ. The CDR3 reads CASRTGSVTEAFF. As DNA, the CDR3 is TGCGCCAGCAGGACAGGGAGTGTCACTGAAGCTTTCTTT.

The chain combines TRBV7-8 with TRBJ2-1; D is ambiguous. Deletions cut 4 bases from V and 8 bases from J, with 6 bases between. Germline CDR1 and CDR2: SGHVS and FQNEAQ. This CDR3 has 11 residues. CDR3 residues: CASSSFDEQFF. DNA for the CDR3: TGTGCCAGCAGCTCGTTCGATGAGCAGTTCTTC.

Concerning this clonotype itself: Relative to the germline gene, one junction end is altered; a read error may explain this. The chain recombines TRBV6-5 with TRBJ2-5; the match to TRBD2 covers 12 bases. Germline V gives CDR1 MNHEY, CDR2 SVGAGI. This CDR3 comprises 15 residues. Here the CDR3 reads CASITTSGGSETQYF. The CDR3 DNA reads TGTGCCAGCATTACGACTAGCGGGGGTTCCGAGACCCAGTACTTT.

This clonotype was found once. The V call is TRBV27, the J call TRBJ2-3; 14 nucleotides agree with TRBD2. The germline V gene encodes CDR1 MNHEY and CDR2 SMNVEV (reference sequence). This CDR3 spans 16 amino acids. After removal of 5 bases from V and 3 bases from J, the junction contained 4 bases not matched to a gene. CDR3 DNA sequence: TGTGCCAGCAGTCAAGGGACTAGCGGGGGTACAGATACGCAGTATTTT. Protein sequence: CASSQGTSGGTDTQYF.

The CDR3: CASSLVRGAEQYF. As DNA, the CDR3 is TGTGCCAGCAGTTTAGTACGGGGAGCCGAGCAGTACTTC. This chain connects TRBV12-3 or TRBV12-4 to TRBJ2-5; TRBD2 is a possible D gene (5 bases). Matching the DNA end better, TRBJ2-7 makes the J call doubtful. The CDR3 spans 13 residues.

Many counts were recorded for this clonotype. The gene calls are TRBV30 and TRBJ1-2, with 8 bases aligning to TRBD1. Germline V gene lookup returns CDR1 GTSNPN and CDR2 SVGIG (reference sequence). Unmatched junction bases numbered 8, after V lost 5 bases and J lost 6 bases. This CDR3 spans 13 amino acids. The CDR3 nucleotides are TGTGCCTGGGGAGGCAGGGGGCTAGATGGCTACACCTTC. Its protein is CAWGGRGLDGYTF.

This clonotype was counted only a few times. The rearrangement joins TRBV12-3 or TRBV12-4 to TRBJ2-2; D is uncertain. The CDR3 sequence is 14 residues long. With 2 bases removed from V and 4 bases from J, the gap between germline ends came to 8 bases. CDR3 DNA sequence: TGTGCCAGCAGTTTATTCCGAAGCACCGGGGAGCTGTTTTTT. It codes for CASSLFRSTGELFF.

The genes are TRBV10-3 and TRBJ2-1; a weak D match, TRBD2 (5 bases). The CDR3 covers 14 residues. Trimming removed 6 bases at V and 5 bases at J, with 14 bases between. Germline V gene data show CDR1 as ENHRY and CDR2 as SYGVKD. CDR3 amino acids: CAIRRTGADNEQFF. The DNA for the CDR3 is TGTGCCATCAGACGGACTGGAGCCGACAATGAGCAGTTCTTC.

The V and J genes are TRBV7-2 and TRBJ2-7; TRBD2 matches at 7 bases. CDR3 length: 16 amino acids. With 5 bases clipped from V and 6 bases from J, the junction kept 16 bases outside the gene matches. The germline V gene has CDR1 SGHTA and CDR2 FQGNSA. CDR3 region: CASSPLSGGNELEQYF. CDR3 nucleotide sequence: TGTGCCAGCAGCCCCCTATCCGGGGGGAACGAACTCGAGCAGTACTTC.

There are a few counts of this clonotype. The chain has TRBV3-1 and TRBJ2-7, with 8 bases fitting TRBD2. The germline V gene has CDR1 LGHDT and CDR2 YNNKEL (reference sequence). V lost 4 bases to trimming and J lost 2 bases; unmatched junction nucleotides: 10. The CDR3 is 16 amino acids. Written as DNA, the CDR3 is TGTGCCAGCAGCCCGAGACTAGCGCCGGCCCCCTACGAGCAGTACTTC. Its protein is CASSPRLAPAPYEQYF.

The V and J genes are TRBV14 and TRBJ2-5; D tentatively reads TRBD1 or TRBD2 (5 bases each). This CDR3 is 15 amino acids long. The germline V and J ends were trimmed by 4 bases and 4 bases, with 16 bases remaining between them. Per germline, CDR1 SGHDN and CDR2 FVKESK. This CDR3 reads CASSRSLGTGETQYF. The CDR3 coding sequence is TGTGCCAGCAGCCGGAGCCTCGGGACGGGAGAGACCCAGTACTTC.

V is TRBV2 and J is TRBJ2-5; tentative D call: TRBD1 (6 bases). Germline V lookup: CDR1 SNHLY, CDR2 FYNNEI. This CDR3 is 15 amino acids long. Trimming stripped 6 bases from V and 5 bases from J, with 19 bases between. CDR3 in DNA: TGTGCCAGCAGCTACCTAGGACAGACGGGGGAGACCCAGTACTTC. Encoded protein: CASSYLGQTGETQYF.

J is TRBJ2-3 and V is TRBV29-1, with TRBD2 matching 9 bases. The germline V gene encodes CDR1 SQVTM and CDR2 ANQGSEA. With 3 bases clipped from V and 3 bases from J, the junction kept 10 bases outside the gene matches. This CDR3 region has 16 residues. The CDR3 region is CSVDQLAGRGTDTQYF. The CDR3 coding sequence is TGCAGCGTTGATCAGCTAGCGGGAAGAGGGACAGATACGCAGTATTTT.

The chain has TRBV5-5 and TRBJ2-2; either TRBD1 or TRBD2 may supply D (6 bases each). The CDR3 totals 16 residues. Germline CDR1 SGHKS, CDR2 YYEKEE (reference sequence). The V gene lost 0 bases and the J gene lost 4 bases, with 13 bases spanning the gap. CDR3 in amino acids: CASSLAGAQGTGELFF. The DNA for the CDR3 is TGTGCCAGCAGCTTGGCGGGGGCCCAAGGCACCGGGGAGCTGTTTTTT.

The chain employs TRBV7-8 and TRBJ2-2, with D perhaps TRBD1 (6 bases). Germline CDR1 is SGHVS and CDR2 is FQNEAQ. The CDR3 extends over 19 amino acids. Trimming took 4 bases from V and 0 from J, leaving 21 bases between them. In DNA, the CDR3 is TGTGCCAGCAGCTCTTTAGTGGCCCCGGCAGGGGCGAACACCGGGGAGCTGTTTTTT. It is translated as CASSSLVAPAGANTGELFF. Based on the CDR3 plus reference TRBV7-8 and TRBJ2-2, the full variable domain is GAGVSQSPRYKVAKRGQDVALRCDPISGHVSLFWYQQALGQGPEFLTYFQNEAQLDKSGLPSDRFFAERPEGSVSTLKIQRTQQEDSAVYLCASSSLVAPAGANTGELFFGEGSRLTVL.

This sequence joins TRBV20-1 and TRBJ2-1; D may be TRBD2 (5 bases). Germline CDR1 is DFQATT and CDR2 is SNEGSKA (reference sequence). The CDR3 loop spans 12 amino acids. V lost 3 bases, J lost 6 bases, and 9 bases lay in between. This CDR3 is CSASWTPNEQFF. The CDR3 DNA sequence: TGCAGTGCTAGTTGGACTCCCAATGAGCAGTTCTTC.

This clonotype was seen a handful of times. V and J are TRBV7-2 and TRBJ2-3, with 8 nucleotides matching TRBD1. The V gene end was trimmed by 1 base and the J gene end by 6 bases; junction bases not matched to a gene: 6. Germline CDR1 reads SGHTA; CDR2 reads FQGNSA. The CDR3 spans 15 residues. The CDR3 here is CASSLVGTGTDTQYF. As DNA, the CDR3 is TGTGCCAGCAGCTTAGTCGGGACAGGTACCGATACGCAGTATTTT. The whole variable domain, remainder taken from reference TRBV7-2 and TRBJ2-3, is GAGVSQSPSNKVTEKGKDVELRCDPISGHTALYWYRQSLGQGLEFLIYFQGNSAPDKSGLPSDRFSAERTGGSVSTLTIQRTQQEDSAVYLCASSLVGTGTDTQYFGPGTRLTVL.

The table lists this clonotype with many counts. The chain combines TRBV6-5 with TRBJ2-5; D remains unclear. The assigned J gene may be wrong: the sequence end matches TRBJ2-7 better. The CDR3 covers 11 residues. Germline CDR1 is MNHEY and CDR2 is SVGAGI. Written as DNA, the CDR3 is TGTGCCAGCAGTTATTTGGGCGAGCAGTACTTC. It yields the protein CASSYLGEQYF.

The chain employs TRBV7-8 and TRBJ2-1; perhaps TRBD2 as D (6 bases). V lost 7 bases and J 4 bases, leaving 20 bases between the germline ends. The CDR3 has 16 amino acids. Germline assignment: CDR1 SGHVS and CDR2 FQNEAQ. Here the CDR3 reads CASKFNLGRGYNEQFF. Here the CDR3 DNA reads TGTGCCAGCAAATTCAATCTGGGGCGGGGTTACAATGAGCAGTTCTTC. Full variable domain (remainder filled in from reference TRBV7-8 and TRBJ2-1): GAGVSQSPRYKVAKRGQDVALRCDPISGHVSLFWYQQALGQGPEFLTYFQNEAQLDKSGLPSDRFFAERPEGSVSTLKIQRTQQEDSAVYLCASKFNLGRGYNEQFFGPGTRLTVL.

The chain links TRBV12-3 or TRBV12-4 to TRBJ1-2; 7 positions agree with TRBD1. The CDR3 is made up of 14 amino acids. The ends lost 4 bases at V and 4 bases at J; junction bases unmatched: 6. The CDR3 loop is CASSSGTDFYGYTF. The CDR3 coding sequence is TGTGCCAGCAGTTCCGGGACAGACTTCTATGGCTACACCTTC.

This clonotype was recorded a few times. The rearrangement joins TRBV3-1 to TRBJ2-1; D perhaps matches TRBD2 (5 bases). The germline V gene has CDR1 LGHDT and CDR2 YNNKEL (reference sequence). The CDR3 runs 13 residues. Trimming left V 4 bases short and J 8 bases short, with 12 bases between. This CDR3 reads CASSLGVAHEQFF. CDR3 in DNA: TGTGCCAGCAGCCTCGGGGTAGCCCATGAGCAGTTCTTC.

This clonotype showed up just a few times. The J gene is TRBJ2-5, the V gene TRBV6-5, with D possibly being TRBD1 (6 bases). Germline V CDR1 and CDR2: MNHEY, SVGAGI. This CDR3 region has 14 residues. Trimming stripped 6 bases from V and 4 bases from J, with 15 bases between. The CDR3 bases are TGTGCCAGCAGCCCTACAGGGTTAGGAGAGACCCAGTACTTC. Translating it yields CASSPTGLGETQYF.

As regards this clonotype: A read error may produce the germline difference seen at one junction end. The chain is built from TRBV9 and TRBJ1-2, with D possibly matching TRBD1 (5 bases). Germline CDR1 and CDR2: SGDLS and YYNGEE. The CDR3 has 14 residues. The chain's CDR3 is CASSVAGWGDGCTF. CDR3 in DNA: TGTGCCAGCAGCGTAGCAGGGTGGGGCGATGGCTGCACCTTC.